This T cell receptor (beta chain) came from a study of spatial heterogeneity in lung cancer. Turning to the study itself: Alpha-chain sequences were consistently detected less often than beta-chain sequences. Broader study findings: For tumor T cells, estimated coverage reached only approximately 7% (alpha) and roughly 12% (beta). Tumoral mutation counts were tracked by counts of expanded intratumoral alpha and beta TCRs.

The CDR3 contains 14 residues. V lost 2 bases to trimming and J lost 15 bases; unmatched junction nucleotides: 8. Per germline, CDR1 SGHRS and CDR2 YFSETQ. The time point was: sample taken at primary tumor resection. The donors comprised 60 to 85 untreated early-stage non-small cell lung cancer patients. Unsorted tumor, nontumor lung tissue or cryopreserved PBMC supplied the whole RNA. In TCRdb, the 5' RACE reads were re-called with MiXCR into one record per CDR3 protein. The sample lists some 7,000 distinct CDR3 sequences, 6.7% occurring once. This clonotype came up many times. Its matching antigen is unknown.

Sequences were derived from lung tumor tissue, sampled at surgery. This receptor was obtained from a male donor with early-stage non-small cell lung cancer. The chain combines TRBV5-1 with TRBJ2-1, with 13 bases that match TRBD2. Here the CDR3 reads CASSFTGLAGEGFF. The CDR3 coding sequence is TGCGCCAGCAGCTTTACCGGACTAGCGGGAGAGGGGTTCTTC.